This T cell receptor (beta chain) appears in the sequencing data of a study of shared clonotypes between healthy human individuals. Study-level results: Rarefaction curves obtained for sorted subsets showed sequencing incomplete despite large depth.

The V segment lost 5 bases and the J segment 2 bases; nucleotides outside the gene matches: 10. The CDR3 sequence is 17 residues long. Germline CDR1 MRHNA, CDR2 SNTAGT. Method: immunoSEQ multiplex PCR; TCRdb's copy keeps in-frame clones and lacks some. The repertoire holds about 2.3 million clones, with 85% to 95% as singletons. A single count supports this clone. Its target is unknown. This sequence originates from a man younger than 30 in good health. Some clones in this sample may be carry-over from other donors' samples. Sequences were obtained from naive CD4+ T cells from PBMCs. The subset is: CD45RA+ positively selected. The chain employs TRBV6-4 and TRBJ2-3; 10 nucleotides align to TRBD2. The CDR3: CASSPRPLAGSTDTQYF. CDR3 in DNA: TGTGCCAGCAGTCCCCGCCCACTAGCGGGATCCACAGATACGCAGTATTTT.